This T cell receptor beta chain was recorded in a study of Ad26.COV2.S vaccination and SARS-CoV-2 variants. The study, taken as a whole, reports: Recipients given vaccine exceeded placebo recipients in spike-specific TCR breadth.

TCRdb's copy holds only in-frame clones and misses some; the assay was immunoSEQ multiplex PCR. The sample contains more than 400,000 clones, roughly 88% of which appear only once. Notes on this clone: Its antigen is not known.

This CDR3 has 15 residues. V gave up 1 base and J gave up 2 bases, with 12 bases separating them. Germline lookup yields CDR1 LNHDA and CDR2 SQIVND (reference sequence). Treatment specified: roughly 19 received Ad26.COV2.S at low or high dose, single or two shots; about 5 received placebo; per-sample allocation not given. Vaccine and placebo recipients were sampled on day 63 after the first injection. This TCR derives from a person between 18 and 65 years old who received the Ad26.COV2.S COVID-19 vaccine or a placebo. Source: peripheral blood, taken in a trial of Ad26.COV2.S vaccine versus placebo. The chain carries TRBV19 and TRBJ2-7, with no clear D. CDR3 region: CASSIGYGWPYEQYF. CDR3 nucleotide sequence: TGTGCCAGTAGTATAGGATACGGGTGGCCCTACGAGCAGTACTTC.